This T cell receptor beta chain was obtained from a study of blood T cell repertoires in COVID-19 (TCRdb year 2020). Regarding the study in general: The collaborator samples originated in the United States, Italy and Spain and spanned the acute and convalescent phases of COVID-19. The prospective study material was composed of cDNA or gDNA derived from T cells, B-cell-depleted T cells, or PBMCs. Deeply sampled blood TCRbeta repertoires from subjects exposed to, actively infected with, or recovered from COVID-19 were included in the dataset. The repertoires were released in a freely available public database meant as a resource for research on the immune response to SARS-CoV-2. The samples were drawn from the first 160 participants of the ongoing ImmuneRACE study and from 950 to 1,500 subjects provided by 6 global collaborators. Sample metadata almost always included a de-identified subject ID, COVID-19 status, age in years and sex. Where available, HLA class I and class II types were taken from metadata supplied by the sample provider and were not determined by assay-based typing.

TCRbeta CDR3 regions were amplified from genomic DNA by means of the immunoSEQ Assay, a bias-controlled multiplex PCR. On the authors' methods: The number of nucleated cells in each sample was estimated by amplification of reference gene primers within the assay. To quantify the absolute abundance of each unique TCRbeta CDR3 rearrangement, sequence reads were collapsed and filtered. For each sample, productive Simpson clonality was calculated as the square root of Simpson's diversity index across productive rearrangements. Not all clones reach the TCRdb copy of this immuneACCESS table, which keeps in-frame sequences only. Checked studies attribute under half of the gap to unresolved V genes and leave the rest unexplained. V, J and clone size are those of that table, while D and trimming were read from the DNA. This sample is represented by approximately 89,000 clones; approximately 92% of them were singletons. The biggest ten clones account for about 6.6% of the sample.

The count of this clone is one. Its recognized antigen is unknown. Within one base of it there is no much larger clone, and no base qualities were kept. General findings and caveats noted by the study authors: Clinical and demographic metadata were provided uncurated, with the amount varying by source and participant.

The germline V gene gives CDR1 as SNHLY and CDR2 as FYNNEI. V ends up 5 bases short and J 2 bases short, with an unmatched junction base count of 6. Including cysteine and phenylalanine, the CDR3 has 15 amino acids. Only the CDR3 region is kept as DNA, spanning 45 bases read in frame from base 1. Whole blood was collected in K2EDTA tubes by collaborating institutions according to the institutions' own protocols. For TCRbeta analysis, collaborators shipped samples as frozen whole blood, isolated PBMCs, or DNA extracted from either of those sample types. What was sequenced was peripheral blood. The sequence was obtained from a woman aged 55-70 years with active COVID-19. Here the chain combines TRBV2 and TRBJ2-5, and 9 bases in between align with TRBD2. The encoded CDR3 is CASSIALAGQETQYF. The DNA sequence is TGTGCCAGCAGTATCGCTCTAGCGGGACAAGAGACCCAGTACTTC.